This T cell receptor beta chain was retrieved from a study of blood T cell repertoires in COVID-19. As for the study in general: Samples came from the United States, Italy and Spain, spanning acute and convalescent COVID-19.

Original analysis: Amplification with reference gene primers provided the estimates of nucleated cell counts. Sequenced by immunoSEQ multiplex PCR; TCRdb stores in-frame clones only, minus some. Clone size and V and J calls were adopted from that table, with D and trimming inferred from the DNA. The table includes about 59,000 clones, around 90% detected once. The receptor comes from a man of 80 years or more with acute or convalescent COVID-19. Sample: peripheral blood.

This CDR3 reads CASRPPGERFNTEAFF. CDR3 bases: TGTGCCAGCAGGCCCCCGGGAGAGAGATTTAACACTGAAGCTTTCTTT. The chain couples TRBV6-6 to TRBJ1-1; D gene unclear. Germline-derived CDR1 and CDR2 are MNHNY and SVGAGI (reference sequence). V shed 6 bases and J shed 2 bases, with 19 bases lying between them. The CDR3 runs to 16 residues.